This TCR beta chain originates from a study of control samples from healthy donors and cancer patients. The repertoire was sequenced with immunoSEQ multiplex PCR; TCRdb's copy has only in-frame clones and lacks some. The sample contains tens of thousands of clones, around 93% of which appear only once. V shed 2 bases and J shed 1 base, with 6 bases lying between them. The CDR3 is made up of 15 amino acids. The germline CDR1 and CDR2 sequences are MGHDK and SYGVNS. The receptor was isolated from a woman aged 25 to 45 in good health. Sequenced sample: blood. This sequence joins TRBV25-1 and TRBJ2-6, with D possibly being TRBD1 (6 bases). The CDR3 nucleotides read TGTGCCAGCAGTGAAACAGGGTCTGGGGCCAACGTCCTGACTTTC. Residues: CASSETGSGANVLTF.